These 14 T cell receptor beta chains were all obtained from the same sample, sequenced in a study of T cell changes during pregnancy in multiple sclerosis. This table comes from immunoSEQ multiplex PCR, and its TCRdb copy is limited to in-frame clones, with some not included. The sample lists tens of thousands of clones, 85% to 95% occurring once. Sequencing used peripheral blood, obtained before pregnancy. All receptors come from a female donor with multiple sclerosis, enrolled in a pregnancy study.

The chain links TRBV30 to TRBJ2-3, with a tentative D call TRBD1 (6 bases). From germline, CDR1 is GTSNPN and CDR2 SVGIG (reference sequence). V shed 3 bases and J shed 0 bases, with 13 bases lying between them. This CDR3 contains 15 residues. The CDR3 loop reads CAWRRTASSTDTQYF. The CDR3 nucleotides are TGTGCCTGGAGACGGACAGCTTCTAGCACAGATACGCAGTATTTT.

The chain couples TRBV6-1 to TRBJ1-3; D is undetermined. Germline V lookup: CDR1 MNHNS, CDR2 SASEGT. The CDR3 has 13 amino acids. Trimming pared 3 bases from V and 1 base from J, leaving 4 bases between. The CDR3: CASSELSGNTIYF. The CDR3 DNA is TGTGCCAGCAGTGAGCTATCTGGAAACACCATATATTTT.

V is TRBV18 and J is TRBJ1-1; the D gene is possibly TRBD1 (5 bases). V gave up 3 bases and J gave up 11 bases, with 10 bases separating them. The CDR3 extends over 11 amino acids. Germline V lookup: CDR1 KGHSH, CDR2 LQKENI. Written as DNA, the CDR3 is TGTGCCAGCTCACCCGGCCAGGGCGCTTTCTTT. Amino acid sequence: CASSPGQGAFF.

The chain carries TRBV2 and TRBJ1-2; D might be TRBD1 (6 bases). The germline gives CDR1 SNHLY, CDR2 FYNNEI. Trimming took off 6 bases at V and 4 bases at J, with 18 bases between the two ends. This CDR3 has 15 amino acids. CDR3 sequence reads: CASRLRQEFTYGYTF. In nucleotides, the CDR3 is TGTGCCAGCAGGCTTCGACAGGAGTTTACCTATGGCTACACCTTC.

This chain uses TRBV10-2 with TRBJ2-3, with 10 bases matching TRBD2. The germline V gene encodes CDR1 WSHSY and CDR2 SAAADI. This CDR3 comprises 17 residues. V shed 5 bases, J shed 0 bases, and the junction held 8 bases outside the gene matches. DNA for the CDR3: TGCGCCAGCAGTTCTCTAGCGGGGGTCCCTAGCACAGATACGCAGTATTTT. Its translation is CASSSLAGVPSTDTQYF.

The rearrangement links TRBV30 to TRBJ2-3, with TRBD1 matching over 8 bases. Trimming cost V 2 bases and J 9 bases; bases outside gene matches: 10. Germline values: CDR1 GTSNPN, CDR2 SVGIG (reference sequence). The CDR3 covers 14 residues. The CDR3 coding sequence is TGTGCCTGGAGTTATCTTGGACAGGGTAGAACGCAGTATTTT. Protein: CAWSYLGQGRTQYF.

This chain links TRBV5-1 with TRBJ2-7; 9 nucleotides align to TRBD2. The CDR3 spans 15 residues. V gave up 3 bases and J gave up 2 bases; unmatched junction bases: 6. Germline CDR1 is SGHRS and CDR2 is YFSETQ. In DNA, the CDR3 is TGCGCCAGCAGCTCGGTAGCGGGGGATACCTACGAGCAGTACTTC. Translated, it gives CASSSVAGDTYEQYF.

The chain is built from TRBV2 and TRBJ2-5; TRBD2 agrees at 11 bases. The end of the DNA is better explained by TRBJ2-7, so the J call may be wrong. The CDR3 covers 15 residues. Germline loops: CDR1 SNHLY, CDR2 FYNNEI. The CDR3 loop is CASTSQTSGIYEQYF. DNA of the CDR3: TGTGCCAGCACTTCCCAGACTAGCGGGATCTACGAGCAGTACTTC.

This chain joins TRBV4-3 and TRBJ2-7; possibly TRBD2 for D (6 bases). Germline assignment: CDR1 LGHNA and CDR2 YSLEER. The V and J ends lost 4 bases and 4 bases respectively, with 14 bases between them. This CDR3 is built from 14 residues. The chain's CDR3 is CASSPYRGIYEQYF. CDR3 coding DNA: TGCGCCAGCAGCCCGTACCGGGGGATATACGAGCAGTACTTC.

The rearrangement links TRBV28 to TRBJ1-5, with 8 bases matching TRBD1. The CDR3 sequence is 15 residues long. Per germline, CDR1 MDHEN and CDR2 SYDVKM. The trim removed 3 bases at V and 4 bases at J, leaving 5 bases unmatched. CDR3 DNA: TGTGCCAGCAGTTTCCAGGGGGCGTATAATCAGCCCCAGCATTTT. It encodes CASSFQGAYNQPQHF.

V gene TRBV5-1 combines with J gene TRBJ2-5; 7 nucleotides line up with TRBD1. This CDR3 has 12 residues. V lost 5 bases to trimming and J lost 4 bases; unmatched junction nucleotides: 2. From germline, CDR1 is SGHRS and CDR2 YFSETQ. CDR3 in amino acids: CASRTGRETQYF. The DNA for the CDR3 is TGCGCCAGCAGGACAGGGCGAGAGACCCAGTACTTC.

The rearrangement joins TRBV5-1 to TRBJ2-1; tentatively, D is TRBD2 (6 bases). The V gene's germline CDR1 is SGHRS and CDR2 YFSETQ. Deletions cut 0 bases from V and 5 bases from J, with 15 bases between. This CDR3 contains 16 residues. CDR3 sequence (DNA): TGCGCCAGCAGCTTGGTGTGGCTAGCGATTCACAATGAGCAGTTCTTC. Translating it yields CASSLVWLAIHNEQFF.

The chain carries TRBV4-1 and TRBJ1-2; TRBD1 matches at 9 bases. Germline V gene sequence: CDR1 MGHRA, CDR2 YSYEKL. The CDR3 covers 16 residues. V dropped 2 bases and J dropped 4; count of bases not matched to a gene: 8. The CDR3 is CASSQSPGQGGYGYTF. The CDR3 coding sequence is TGCGCCAGCAGCCAATCCCCGGGACAGGGAGGCTATGGCTACACCTTC.

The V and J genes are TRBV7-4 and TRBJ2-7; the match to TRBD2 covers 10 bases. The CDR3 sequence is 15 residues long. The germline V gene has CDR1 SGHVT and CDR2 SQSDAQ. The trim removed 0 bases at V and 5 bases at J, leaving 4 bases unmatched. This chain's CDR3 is CASSLAVAGGHEQYF. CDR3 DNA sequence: TGTGCCAGCAGCTTAGCGGTAGCGGGAGGCCACGAGCAGTACTTC.